Listed here are 15 T cell receptor beta chains from one sample, sequenced in a study of cytomegalovirus exposure and HLA in healthy donors. Researchers ran the PCR with 60 Vbeta and 13 Jbeta primers. Produced via immunoSEQ multiplex PCR; TCRdb's table is partial and in-frame only. The table shows about 130,000 clones, with 73% occurring only once. The sequenced sample was PBMCs. All receptors come from a woman in her forties in good health and CMV-seropositive.

J is TRBJ2-1 and V is TRBV5-1; 11 bases are a match to TRBD2. CDR1 is SGHRS and CDR2 is YFSETQ in the germline V gene. The CDR3 spans 16 residues. V was pared by 3 bases and J by 6 bases, with 8 bases of the junction left unmatched. CDR3 amino acids: CASSSVSGGGTNEQFF. CDR3 nucleotide sequence: TGCGCCAGCAGCTCGGTTAGCGGGGGGGGAACCAATGAGCAGTTCTTC.

The CDR3 loop is CASRDRVADQPQHF. CDR3 in DNA: TGTGCCAGCAGAGACAGGGTTGCGGATCAGCCCCAGCATTTT. The chain is built from TRBV6-1 and TRBJ1-5, with 7 nucleotides matching TRBD1. This CDR3 contains 14 residues. From germline, CDR1 is MNHNS and CDR2 SASEGT. V was clipped by 6 bases and J by 5 bases; unmatched bases: 7.

The J gene is TRBJ1-6, the V gene TRBV4-2, with unresolved D. The CDR3 has 12 amino acids. Trimming stripped 0 bases from V and 9 bases from J, with 3 bases between. Germline V gene data show CDR1 as LGHNA and CDR2 as YNFKEQ. CDR3 DNA: TGTGCCAGCAGCCAAGATCGTTCACCCCTCCACTTT. This sequence encodes CASSQDRSPLHF.

This chain links TRBV4-2 with TRBJ1-2; 9 bases are shared with TRBD1. Germline-derived CDR1 and CDR2 are LGHNA and YNFKEQ. V was clipped by 3 bases and J by 2 bases; unmatched bases: 7. The length of the CDR3 is 16 residues. As DNA, the CDR3 is TGTGCCAGCAGCCAGGCCGGGACAGGGCAAAACTATGGCTACACCTTC. Protein product: CASSQAGTGQNYGYTF.

The chain is built from TRBV27 and TRBJ1-6; D is ambiguous. Germline-derived CDR1 and CDR2 are MNHEY and SMNVEV (reference sequence). V was trimmed by 4 bases and J by 10 bases, leaving 8 bases between them. The CDR3 loop spans 12 amino acids. The CDR3 DNA follows: TGTGCCAGCAGTTCCCATCGGTCACCCCTCCACTTT. Amino acid sequence: CASSSHRSPLHF.

This sequence joins TRBV6-6 and TRBJ1-1, with 9 bases identical to TRBD1. Germline CDR1 MNHNY, CDR2 SVGAGI (reference sequence). V trimming: 5 bases; J trimming: 1 base; junction bases outside the gene matches: 8. The CDR3 consists of 16 residues. The CDR3 is CASSPRDRVENTEAFF. The DNA of the CDR3 is TGTGCCAGCAGTCCCAGGGACAGGGTCGAGAACACTGAAGCTTTCTTT.

The chain couples TRBV5-1 to TRBJ1-1, with a tentative D call TRBD1 (5 bases). The CDR3 length is 15 residues. Trimming cost V 7 bases and J 0 bases, with 16 bases left between them. Germline loops: CDR1 SGHRS, CDR2 YFSETQ. The CDR3 loop is CASGIRGAMNTEAFF. Written as DNA, the CDR3 is TGCGCCAGCGGCATTCGCGGGGCCATGAACACTGAAGCTTTCTTT. Supplemented by reference TRBV5-1 and TRBJ1-1, the full variable domain reads KAGVTQTPRYLIKTRGQQVTLSCSPISGHRSVSWYQQTPGQGLQFLFEYFSETQRNKGNFPGRFSGRQFSNSRSEMNVSTLELGDSALYLCASGIRGAMNTEAFFGQGTRLTVV.

The rearrangement uses TRBV7-6 and TRBJ1-1; 7 bases map to TRBD1. The CDR3 is 16 residues long. V lost 1 base and J lost 0; bases outside the gene matches: 5. The V gene's germline CDR1 is SGHVS and CDR2 FNYEAQ. Here the CDR3 DNA reads TGTGCCAGCAGCTTAGATCGGCAGGGGGTGAACACTGAAGCTTTCTTT. It codes for CASSLDRQGVNTEAFF. Using reference TRBV7-6 and TRBJ1-1 for the parts outside the CDR3, the full variable domain is GAGVSQSPRYKVTKRGQDVALRCDPISGHVSLYWYRQALGQGPEFLTYFNYEAQQDKSGLPNDRFSAERPEGSISTLTIQRTEQRDSAMYRCASSLDRQGVNTEAFFGQGTRLTVV.

V usage is TRBV7-2 and J usage is TRBJ2-1; 10 bases line up with TRBD2. This CDR3 has 16 amino acids. Per germline, CDR1 SGHTA and CDR2 FQGNSA. Trimming took 2 bases from V and 3 from J; bases not matched to a gene: 4. The CDR3 DNA is TGTGCCAGCAGCTTAAGACTAGCGGGCGACTACAATGAGCAGTTCTTC. This translates into CASSLRLAGDYNEQFF.

This clone was seen a few times. V gene TRBV15 combines with J gene TRBJ2-3; TRBD1 might be the D (6 bases). V was trimmed by 5 bases and J by 1 base, leaving 10 bases between them. CDR1 is LNHNV, CDR2 YYDKDF, per germline (reference sequence). The CDR3 consists of 14 residues. Written as DNA, the CDR3 is TGTGCCACCAGCGGGGGCCCGGGCACAGATACGCAGTATTTT. This encodes CATSGGPGTDTQYF. The full variable domain, completed using reference TRBV15 and TRBJ2-3, is DAMVIQNPRYQVTQFGKPVTLSCSQTLNHNVMYWYQQKSSQAPKLLFHYYDKDFNNEADTPDNFQSRRPNTSFCFLDIRSPGLGDTAMYLCATSGGPGTDTQYFGPGTRLTVL.

The chain joins TRBV7-2 to TRBJ2-2, with 10 bases aligning to TRBD1. The junction had 4 bases not matched to a gene; V was cut back by 7 bases and J by 5 bases. The length of the CDR3 is 14 residues. Germline lookup yields CDR1 SGHTA and CDR2 FQGNSA. The CDR3 is CASITDRGTGELFF. The CDR3 coding sequence is TGTGCCAGCATCACGGACAGGGGGACCGGGGAGCTGTTTTTT.

This clone showed up just once. The rearrangement joins TRBV7-9 to TRBJ2-7; D unresolved. V dropped 4 bases and J dropped 7 bases, with 14 bases sitting between them. The CDR3 is made up of 13 amino acids. Germline V gene lookup returns CDR1 SEHNR and CDR2 FQNEAQ (reference sequence). The CDR3 region is CASSSPVAGEQYF. As DNA, the CDR3 is TGTGCCAGCAGCTCCCCGGTTGCAGGAGAGCAGTACTTC.

The CDR3 sequence is CASSSGGAPKQETQYF. The DNA for the CDR3 is TGTGCCAGCAGTTCGGGGGGGGCACCCAAGCAAGAGACCCAGTACTTC. The rearrangement links TRBV28 to TRBJ2-5, with 8 bases identical to TRBD2. There are 16 residues in the CDR3. Germline CDR1 MDHEN, CDR2 SYDVKM. The V gene end was trimmed by 4 bases and the J gene end by 2 bases; junction bases not matched to a gene: 9.

The V gene is TRBV5-6, the J gene TRBJ1-6; D is possibly TRBD1 (6 bases). CDR1 and CDR2 (germline): SGHDT, YYEEEE. The germline V and J ends were trimmed by 0 bases and 8 bases, with 9 bases remaining between them. CDR3 length equals 14 residues. Written as DNA, the CDR3 is TGTGCCAGCAGCTTGGCGTCAGGGGATTCACCCCTCCACTTT. Translating it yields CASSLASGDSPLHF.

V and J are TRBV6-1 and TRBJ1-6; D call uncertain. V shed 7 bases and J shed 7 bases, with 14 bases lying between them. CDR3 length: 14 amino acids. The germline V gene encodes CDR1 MNHNS and CDR2 SASEGT. CDR3 amino acids: CASKEGFRNSPLHF. The DNA of the CDR3 is TGTGCCAGCAAAGAGGGTTTTAGGAATTCACCCCTCCACTTT.